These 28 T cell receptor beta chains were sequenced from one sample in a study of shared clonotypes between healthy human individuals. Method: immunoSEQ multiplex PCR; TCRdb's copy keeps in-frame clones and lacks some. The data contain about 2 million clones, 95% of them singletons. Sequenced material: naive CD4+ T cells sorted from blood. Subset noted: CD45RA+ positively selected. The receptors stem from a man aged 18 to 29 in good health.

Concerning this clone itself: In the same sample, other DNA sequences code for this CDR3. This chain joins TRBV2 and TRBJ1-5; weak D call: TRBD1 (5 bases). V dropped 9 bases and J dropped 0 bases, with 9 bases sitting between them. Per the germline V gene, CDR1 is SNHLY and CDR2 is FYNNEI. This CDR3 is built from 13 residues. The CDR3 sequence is CASQGDSNQPQHF. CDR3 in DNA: TGTGCCAGTCAGGGTGATAGCAATCAGCCCCAGCATTTT.

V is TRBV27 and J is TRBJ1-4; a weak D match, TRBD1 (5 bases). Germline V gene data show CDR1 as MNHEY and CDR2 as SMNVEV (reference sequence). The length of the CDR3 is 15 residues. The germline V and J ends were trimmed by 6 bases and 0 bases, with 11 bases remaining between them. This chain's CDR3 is CASRNLGATNEKLFF. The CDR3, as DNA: TGTGCCAGCAGGAATTTAGGGGCAACTAATGAAAAACTGTTTTTT.

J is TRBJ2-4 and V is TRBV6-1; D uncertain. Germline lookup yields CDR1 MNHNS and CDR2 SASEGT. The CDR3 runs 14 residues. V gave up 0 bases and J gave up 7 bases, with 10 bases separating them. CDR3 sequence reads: CASSEAATRNIQYF. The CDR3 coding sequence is TGTGCCAGCAGTGAAGCTGCGACTCGGAACATTCAGTACTTC.

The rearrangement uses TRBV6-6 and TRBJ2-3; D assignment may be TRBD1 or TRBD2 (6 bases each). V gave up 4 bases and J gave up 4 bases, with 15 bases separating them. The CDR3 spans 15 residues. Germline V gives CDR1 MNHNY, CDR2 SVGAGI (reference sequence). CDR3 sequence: CASSSLKGGPDTQYF. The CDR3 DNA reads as TGTGCCAGCAGTTCGCTTAAGGGGGGTCCAGATACGCAGTATTTT.

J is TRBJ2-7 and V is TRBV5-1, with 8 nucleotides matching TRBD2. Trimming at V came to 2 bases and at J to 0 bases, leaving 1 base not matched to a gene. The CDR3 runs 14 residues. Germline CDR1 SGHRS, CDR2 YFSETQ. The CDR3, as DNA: TGCGCCAGCAGCTTTCGGGAGGGCTCCTACGAGCAGTACTTC. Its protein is CASSFREGSYEQYF.

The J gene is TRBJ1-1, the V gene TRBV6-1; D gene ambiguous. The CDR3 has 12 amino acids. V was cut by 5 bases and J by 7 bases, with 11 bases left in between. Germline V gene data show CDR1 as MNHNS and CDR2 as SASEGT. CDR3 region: CASSPWDGEAFF. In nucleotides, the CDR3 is TGTGCCAGCAGTCCTTGGGATGGTGAAGCTTTCTTT.

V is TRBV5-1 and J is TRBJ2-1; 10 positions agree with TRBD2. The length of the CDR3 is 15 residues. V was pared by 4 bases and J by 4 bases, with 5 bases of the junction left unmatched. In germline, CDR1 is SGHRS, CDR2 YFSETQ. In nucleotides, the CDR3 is TGCGCCAGCAGCCCCGGACTAGCGGAGTACAATGAGCAGTTCTTC. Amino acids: CASSPGLAEYNEQFF. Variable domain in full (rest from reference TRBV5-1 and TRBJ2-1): KAGVTQTPRYLIKTRGQQVTLSCSPISGHRSVSWYQQTPGQGLQFLFEYFSETQRNKGNFPGRFSGRQFSNSRSEMNVSTLELGDSALYLCASSPGLAEYNEQFFGPGTRLTVL.

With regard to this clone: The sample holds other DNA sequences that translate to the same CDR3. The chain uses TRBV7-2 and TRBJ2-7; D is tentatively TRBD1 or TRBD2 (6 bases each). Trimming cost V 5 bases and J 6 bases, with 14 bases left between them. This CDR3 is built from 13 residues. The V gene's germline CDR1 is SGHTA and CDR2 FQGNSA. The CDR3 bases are TGTGCCAGCAGCCTCCGGACGGGGGCCGAGCAGTACTTC. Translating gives CASSLRTGAEQYF.

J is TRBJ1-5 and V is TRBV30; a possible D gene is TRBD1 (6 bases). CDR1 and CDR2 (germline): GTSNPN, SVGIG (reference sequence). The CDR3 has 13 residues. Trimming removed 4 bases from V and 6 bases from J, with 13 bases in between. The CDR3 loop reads CAWTRGVGQPQHF. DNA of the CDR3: TGTGCCTGGACTAGGGGGGTAGGTCAGCCCCAGCATTTT.

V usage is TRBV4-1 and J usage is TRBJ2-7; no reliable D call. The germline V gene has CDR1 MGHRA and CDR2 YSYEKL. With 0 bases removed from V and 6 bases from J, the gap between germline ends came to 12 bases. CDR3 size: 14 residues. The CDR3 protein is CASSQDPNSGEQYF. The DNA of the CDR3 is TGCGCCAGCAGCCAAGATCCCAACAGTGGCGAGCAGTACTTC.

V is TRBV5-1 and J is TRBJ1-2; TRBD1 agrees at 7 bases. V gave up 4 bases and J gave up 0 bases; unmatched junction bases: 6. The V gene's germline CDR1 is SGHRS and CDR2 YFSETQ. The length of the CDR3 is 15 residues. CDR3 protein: CASSPGTDANYGYTF. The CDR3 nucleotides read TGCGCCAGCAGCCCCGGGACAGACGCTAACTATGGCTACACCTTC.

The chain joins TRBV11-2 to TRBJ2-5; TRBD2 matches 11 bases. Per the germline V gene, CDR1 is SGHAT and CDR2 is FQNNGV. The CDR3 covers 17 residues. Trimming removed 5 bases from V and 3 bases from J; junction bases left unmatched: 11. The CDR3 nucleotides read TGTGCCAGCAGCACCGAGGGACTAGCGGCCCATGAAGAGACCCAGTACTTC. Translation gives CASSTEGLAAHEETQYF.

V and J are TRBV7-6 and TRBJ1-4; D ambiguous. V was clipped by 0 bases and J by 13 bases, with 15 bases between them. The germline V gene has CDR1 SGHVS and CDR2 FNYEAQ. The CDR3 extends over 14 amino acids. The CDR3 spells CASSLATIGGVLFF. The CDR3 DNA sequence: TGTGCCAGCAGCTTAGCGACGATAGGTGGGGTACTGTTTTTT.

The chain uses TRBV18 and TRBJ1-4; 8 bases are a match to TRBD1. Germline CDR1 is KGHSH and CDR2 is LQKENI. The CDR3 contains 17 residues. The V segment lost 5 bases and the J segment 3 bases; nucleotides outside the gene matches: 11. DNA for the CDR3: TGTGCCAGCTCAGCCGGAACGACAGGGGCAGCTAATGAAAAACTGTTTTTT. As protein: CASSAGTTGAANEKLFF.

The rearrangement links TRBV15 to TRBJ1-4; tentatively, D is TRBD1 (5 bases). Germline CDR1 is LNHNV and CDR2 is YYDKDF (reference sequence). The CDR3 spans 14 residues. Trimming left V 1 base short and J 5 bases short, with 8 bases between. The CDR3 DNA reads TGTGCCACCAGCAGAGGGGAGGGGAATGAAAAACTGTTTTTT. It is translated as CATSRGEGNEKLFF.

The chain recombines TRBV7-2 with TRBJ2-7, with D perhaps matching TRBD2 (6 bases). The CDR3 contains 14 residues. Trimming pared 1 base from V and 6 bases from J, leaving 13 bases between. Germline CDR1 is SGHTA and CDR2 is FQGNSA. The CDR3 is CASSLGQQGGEQYF. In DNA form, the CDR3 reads TGTGCCAGCAGCTTAGGACAGCAGGGAGGCGAGCAGTACTTC.

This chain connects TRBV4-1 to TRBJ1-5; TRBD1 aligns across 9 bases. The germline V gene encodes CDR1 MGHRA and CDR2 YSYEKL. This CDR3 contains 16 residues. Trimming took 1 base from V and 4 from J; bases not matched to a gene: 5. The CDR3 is CASSQGSGTGNQPQHF. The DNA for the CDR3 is TGCGCCAGCAGCCAAGGTAGCGGGACAGGGAATCAGCCCCAGCATTTT.

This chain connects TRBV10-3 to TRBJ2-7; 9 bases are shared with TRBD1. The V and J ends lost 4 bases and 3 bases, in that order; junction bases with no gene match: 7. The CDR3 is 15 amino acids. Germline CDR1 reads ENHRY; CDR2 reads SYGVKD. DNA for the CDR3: TGTGCCATCAGTGTGGGACAGGGTTCTATCTACGAGCAGTACTTC. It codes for CAISVGQGSIYEQYF.

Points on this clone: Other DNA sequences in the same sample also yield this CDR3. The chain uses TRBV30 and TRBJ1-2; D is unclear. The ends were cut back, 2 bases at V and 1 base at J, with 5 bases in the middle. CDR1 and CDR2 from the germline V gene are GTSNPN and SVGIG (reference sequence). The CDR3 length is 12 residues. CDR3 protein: CAWSRINYGYTF. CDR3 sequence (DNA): TGTGCCTGGAGTCGGATTAACTATGGCTACACCTTC.

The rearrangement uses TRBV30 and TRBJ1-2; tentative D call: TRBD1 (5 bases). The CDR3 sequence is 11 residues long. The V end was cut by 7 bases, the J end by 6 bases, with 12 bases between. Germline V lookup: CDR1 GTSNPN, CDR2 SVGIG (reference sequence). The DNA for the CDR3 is TGTGCCTTTAAACGGGGGAATGGCTACACCTTC. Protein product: CAFKRGNGYTF.

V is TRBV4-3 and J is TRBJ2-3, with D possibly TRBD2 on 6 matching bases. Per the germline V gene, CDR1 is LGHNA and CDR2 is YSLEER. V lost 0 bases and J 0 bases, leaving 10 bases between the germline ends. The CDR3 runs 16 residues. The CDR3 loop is CASSQDGGTSTDTQYF. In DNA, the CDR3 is TGCGCCAGCAGCCAAGATGGCGGGACTAGCACAGATACGCAGTATTTT.

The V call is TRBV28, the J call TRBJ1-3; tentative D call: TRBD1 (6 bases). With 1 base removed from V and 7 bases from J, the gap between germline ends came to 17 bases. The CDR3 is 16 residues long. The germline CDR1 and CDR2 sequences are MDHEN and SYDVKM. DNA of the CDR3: TGTGCCAGCAGTTTATTAGGGGGTGAGGACTGGAACACCATATATTTT. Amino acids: CASSLLGGEDWNTIYF.

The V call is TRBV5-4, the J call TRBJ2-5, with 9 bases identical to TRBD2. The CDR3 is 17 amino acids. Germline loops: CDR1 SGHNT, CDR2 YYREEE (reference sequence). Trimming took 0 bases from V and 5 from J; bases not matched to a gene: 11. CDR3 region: CASSLVGSGSSYETQYF. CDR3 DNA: TGTGCCAGCAGCTTGGTGGGTAGCGGGAGTAGTTACGAGACCCAGTACTTC.

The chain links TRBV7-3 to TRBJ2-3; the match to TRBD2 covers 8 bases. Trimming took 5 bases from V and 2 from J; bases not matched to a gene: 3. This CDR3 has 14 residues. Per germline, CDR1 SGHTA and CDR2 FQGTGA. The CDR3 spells CASSTSGSTDTQYF. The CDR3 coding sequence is TGTGCCAGCAGCACTAGCGGATCCACAGATACGCAGTATTTT.

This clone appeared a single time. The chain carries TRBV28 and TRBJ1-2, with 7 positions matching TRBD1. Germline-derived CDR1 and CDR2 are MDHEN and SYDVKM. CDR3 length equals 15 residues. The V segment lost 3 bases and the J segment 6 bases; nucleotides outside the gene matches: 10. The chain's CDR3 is CASSLVMRGRNGYTF. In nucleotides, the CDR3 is TGTGCCAGCAGTTTGGTGATGAGGGGGCGCAATGGCTACACCTTC.

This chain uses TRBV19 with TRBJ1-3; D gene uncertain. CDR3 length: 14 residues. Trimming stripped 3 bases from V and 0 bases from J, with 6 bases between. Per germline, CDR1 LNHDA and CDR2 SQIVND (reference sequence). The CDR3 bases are TGTGCCAGTAGTATCCAAAGCTCTGGAAACACCATATATTTT. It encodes CASSIQSSGNTIYF.

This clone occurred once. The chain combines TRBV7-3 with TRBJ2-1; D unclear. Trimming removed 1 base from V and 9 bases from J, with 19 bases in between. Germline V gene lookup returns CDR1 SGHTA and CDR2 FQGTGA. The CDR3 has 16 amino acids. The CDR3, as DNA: TGTGCCAGCAGCTTAAGCGCCGACGGGTATTGGGGTGAGCAGTTCTTC. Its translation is CASSLSADGYWGEQFF.

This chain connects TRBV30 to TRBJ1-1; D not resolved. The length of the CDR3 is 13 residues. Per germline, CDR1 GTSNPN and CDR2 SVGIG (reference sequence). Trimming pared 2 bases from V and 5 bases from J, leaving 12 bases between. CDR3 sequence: CAWSNGVRTEAFF. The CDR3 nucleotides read TGTGCCTGGAGTAATGGGGTTAGAACTGAAGCTTTCTTT.